The 8 T cell receptor beta chains listed next were all sequenced from one sample in a study of T cell repertoires in cytomegalovirus infection. A single record per CDR3 protein comes from TCRdb applying MiXCR to the reads. The table lists about 770,000 distinct CDR3 sequences, roughly 29% of them singletons. No cognate antigen is known for these TCRs. Sequences were derived from cultured CD8+ T cells from PBMCs, sampled from culture after CMV antigen stimulation. The receptors shown here come from a human donor in good health (CMV status not recorded). Some clones in this sample may be carry-over from other donors' samples.

The genes are TRBV5-6 and TRBJ1-4; no definite D call. Germline CDR1 is SGHDT and CDR2 is YYEEEE. V shed 1 base and J shed 1 base, with 5 bases lying between them. This CDR3 contains 14 residues. The CDR3 loop is CASSLTRTNEKLFF. CDR3 in DNA: TGTGCCAGCAGCTTGACAAGAACTAATGAAAAACTGTTTTTT.

This clonotype turned up a few times. V and J are TRBV12-3 or TRBV12-4 and TRBJ2-1; 8 bases fit TRBD2. The V and J ends lost 5 bases and 5 bases, in that order; junction bases with no gene match: 11. This CDR3 region has 16 residues. For the CDR3, the DNA is TGTGCCAGCAGTATATCGACTAGCGAGGGTAACAATGAGCAGTTCTTC. Translating it yields CASSISTSEGNNEQFF.

This clonotype showed up just once. A single base separates this from a much larger clone, so it may be a read error. The chain joins TRBV11-2 to TRBJ1-1, with no clear D. The length of the CDR3 is 14 residues. In germline, CDR1 is SGHAT, CDR2 FQNNGV. CDR3 sequence: CASSIGRWNTEAIF. CDR3 in DNA: TGTGCCAGCAGTATCGGACGGTGGAACACTGAAGCTATCTTT.

The rearrangement uses TRBV9 and TRBJ2-5; TRBD2 aligns across 8 bases. The CDR3 has 15 amino acids. CDR1 is SGDLS, CDR2 YYNGEE, per germline. Germline trimming cut 2 bases from V and 1 base from J; bases unmatched to any gene: 4. The DNA of the CDR3 is TGTGCCAGCAGCGTGGGCGGGGGGCCCCAAGAGACCCAGTACTTC. Translation gives CASSVGGGPQETQYF.

This clonotype was seen more than once but under ten times. The J gene is TRBJ1-4, the V gene TRBV28; the match to TRBD1 covers 8 bases. The trim removed 5 bases at V and 10 bases at J, leaving 15 bases unmatched. The CDR3 contains 16 residues. CDR1 and CDR2 (germline): MDHEN, SYDVKM. CDR3 in amino acids: CASSAFGQGKARKLFF. CDR3 DNA: TGTGCCAGCAGTGCATTCGGACAGGGAAAGGCTCGAAAACTGTTTTTT.

This chain's CDR3 is CASSSPRGGTDTQYF. The CDR3 DNA is TGTGCCAGCAGCTCCCCGCGGGGGGGCACAGATACGCAGTATTTT. The chain joins TRBV7-3 to TRBJ2-3; 8 bases are a match to TRBD2. CDR1 SGHTA and CDR2 FQGTGA come from the germline V gene. The CDR3 has 15 residues. V lost 4 bases, J lost 1 base, and 4 bases stayed unmatched.

This chain connects TRBV27 to TRBJ1-2; D unresolved. Germline V CDR1 and CDR2: MNHEY, SMNVEV (reference sequence). V was cut by 5 bases and J by 7 bases, with 17 bases left in between. The CDR3 is 14 amino acids. CDR3 nucleotides: TGTGCCAGCAGTAAGGGCAGAAGGCCGCCTGGCTACACCTTC. It is translated as CASSKGRRPPGYTF.

This clonotype was detected ten times or more. This chain links TRBV7-7 with TRBJ1-3; tentative D call: TRBD1 (6 bases). The germline V gene encodes CDR1 SSHAT and CDR2 FNYEAQ (reference sequence). There are 11 residues in the CDR3. The CDR3 reads CATGQGNTIYF. CDR3 nucleotide sequence: TGTGCTACAGGGCAGGGAAACACCATATATTTT.